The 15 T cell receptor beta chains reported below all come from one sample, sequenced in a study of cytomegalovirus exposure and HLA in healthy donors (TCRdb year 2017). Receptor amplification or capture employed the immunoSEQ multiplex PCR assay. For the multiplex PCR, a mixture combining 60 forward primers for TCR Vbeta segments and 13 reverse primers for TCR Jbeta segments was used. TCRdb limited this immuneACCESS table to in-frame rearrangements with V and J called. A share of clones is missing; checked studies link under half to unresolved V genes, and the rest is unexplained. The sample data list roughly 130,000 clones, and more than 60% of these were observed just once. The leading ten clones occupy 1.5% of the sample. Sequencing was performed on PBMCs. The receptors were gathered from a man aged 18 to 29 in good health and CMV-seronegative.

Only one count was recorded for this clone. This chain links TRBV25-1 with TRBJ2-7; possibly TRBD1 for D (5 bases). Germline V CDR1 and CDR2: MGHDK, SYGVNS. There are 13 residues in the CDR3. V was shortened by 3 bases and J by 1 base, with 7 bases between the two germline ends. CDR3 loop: CASSDRQSYEQYF. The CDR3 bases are TGTGCCAGCAGTGACCGACAGTCCTACGAGCAGTACTTC.

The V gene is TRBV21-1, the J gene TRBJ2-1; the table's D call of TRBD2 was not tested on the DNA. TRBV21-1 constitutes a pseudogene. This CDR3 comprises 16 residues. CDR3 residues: CASSFASPENWNEQFF. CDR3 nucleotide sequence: TGTGCCAGCAGCTTCGCTAGCCCCGAAAATTGGAATGAGCAGTTCTTC.

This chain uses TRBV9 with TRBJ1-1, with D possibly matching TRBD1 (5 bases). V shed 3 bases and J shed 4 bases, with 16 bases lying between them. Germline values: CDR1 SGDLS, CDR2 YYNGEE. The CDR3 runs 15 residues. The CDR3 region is CASSAISGGGTEAFF. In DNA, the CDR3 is TGTGCCAGCAGCGCTATTTCGGGGGGAGGCACTGAAGCTTTCTTT.

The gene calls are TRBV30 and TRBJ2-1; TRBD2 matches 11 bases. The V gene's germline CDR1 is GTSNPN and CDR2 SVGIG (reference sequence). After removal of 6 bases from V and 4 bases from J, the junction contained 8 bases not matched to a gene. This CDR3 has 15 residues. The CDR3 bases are TGTGCCTGCAAATGGGGACTAGCGGTTTACAATGAGCAGTTCTTC. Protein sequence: CACKWGLAVYNEQFF. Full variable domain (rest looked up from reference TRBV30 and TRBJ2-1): SQTIHQWPATLVQPVGSPLSLECTVEGTSNPNLYWYRQAAGRGLQLLFYSVGIGQISSEVPQNLSASRPQDRQFILSSKKLLLSDSGFYLCACKWGLAVYNEQFFGPGTRLTVL.

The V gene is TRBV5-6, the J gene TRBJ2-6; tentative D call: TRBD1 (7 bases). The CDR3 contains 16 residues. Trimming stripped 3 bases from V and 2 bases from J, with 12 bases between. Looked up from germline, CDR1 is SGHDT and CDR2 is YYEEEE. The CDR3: CASSYRRGPGANVLTF. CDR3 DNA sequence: TGTGCCAGCAGCTACCGGAGGGGGCCTGGGGCCAACGTCCTGACTTTC.

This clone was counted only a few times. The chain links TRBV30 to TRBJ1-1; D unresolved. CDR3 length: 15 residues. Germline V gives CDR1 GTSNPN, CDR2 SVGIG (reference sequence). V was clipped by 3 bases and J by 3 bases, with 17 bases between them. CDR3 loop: CAWSNPVGRYTEAFF. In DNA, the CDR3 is TGTGCCTGGAGCAATCCTGTTGGGAGATACACTGAAGCTTTCTTT.

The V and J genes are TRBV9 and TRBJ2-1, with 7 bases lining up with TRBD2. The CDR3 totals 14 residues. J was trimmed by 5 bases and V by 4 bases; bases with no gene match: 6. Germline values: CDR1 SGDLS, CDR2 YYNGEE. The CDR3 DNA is TGTGCCAGCAGCACCCGGGACTATAACAATGAGCAGTTCTTC. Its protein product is CASSTRDYNNEQFF.

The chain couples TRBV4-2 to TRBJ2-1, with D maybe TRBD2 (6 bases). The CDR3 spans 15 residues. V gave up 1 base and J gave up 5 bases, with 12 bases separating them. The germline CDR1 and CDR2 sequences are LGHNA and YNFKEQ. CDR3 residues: CASSQASGPNNEQFF. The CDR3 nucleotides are TGTGCCAGCAGCCAAGCGAGCGGGCCAAACAATGAGCAGTTCTTC.

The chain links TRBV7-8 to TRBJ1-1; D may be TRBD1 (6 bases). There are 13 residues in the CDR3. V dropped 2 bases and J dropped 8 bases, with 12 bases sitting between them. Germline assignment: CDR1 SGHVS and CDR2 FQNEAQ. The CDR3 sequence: CASSLSRGAEAFF. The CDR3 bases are TGTGCCAGCAGCTTATCCAGGGGCGCGGAAGCTTTCTTT. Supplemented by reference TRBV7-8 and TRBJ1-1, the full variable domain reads GAGVSQSPRYKVAKRGQDVALRCDPISGHVSLFWYQQALGQGPEFLTYFQNEAQLDKSGLPSDRFFAERPEGSVSTLKIQRTQQEDSAVYLCASSLSRGAEAFFGQGTRLTVV.

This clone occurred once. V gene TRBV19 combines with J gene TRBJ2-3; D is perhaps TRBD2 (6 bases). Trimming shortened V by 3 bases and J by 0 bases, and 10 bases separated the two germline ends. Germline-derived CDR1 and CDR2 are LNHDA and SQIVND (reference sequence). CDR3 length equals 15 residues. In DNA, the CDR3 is TGTGCCAGTAGTATGGCTAGCGCCAGCACAGATACGCAGTATTTT. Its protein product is CASSMASASTDTQYF.

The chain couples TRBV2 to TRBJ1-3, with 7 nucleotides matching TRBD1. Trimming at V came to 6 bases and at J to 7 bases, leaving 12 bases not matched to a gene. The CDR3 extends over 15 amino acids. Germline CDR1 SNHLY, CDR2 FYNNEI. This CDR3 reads CASSGTGAPGNTIYF. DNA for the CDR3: TGTGCCAGCAGCGGAACAGGGGCCCCAGGGAACACCATATATTTT.

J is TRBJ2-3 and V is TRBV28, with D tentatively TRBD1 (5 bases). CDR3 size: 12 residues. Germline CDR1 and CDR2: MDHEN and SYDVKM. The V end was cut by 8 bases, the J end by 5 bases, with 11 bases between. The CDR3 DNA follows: TGTGCCAGCCGTTCAGGGATAGATACGCAGTATTTT. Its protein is CASRSGIDTQYF. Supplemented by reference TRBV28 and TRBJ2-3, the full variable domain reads DVKVTQSSRYLVKRTGEKVFLECVQDMDHENMFWYRQDPGLGLRLIYFSYDVKMKEKGDIPEGYSVSREKKERFSLILESASTNQTSMYLCASRSGIDTQYFGPGTRLTVL.

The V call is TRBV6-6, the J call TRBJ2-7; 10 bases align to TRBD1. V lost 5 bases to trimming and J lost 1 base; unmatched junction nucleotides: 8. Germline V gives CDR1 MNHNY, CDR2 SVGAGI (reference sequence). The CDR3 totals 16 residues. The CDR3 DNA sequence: TGTGCCAGCAGTAGTCCGGGACAGGGGCGTTCCTACGAGCAGTACTTC. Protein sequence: CASSSPGQGRSYEQYF.

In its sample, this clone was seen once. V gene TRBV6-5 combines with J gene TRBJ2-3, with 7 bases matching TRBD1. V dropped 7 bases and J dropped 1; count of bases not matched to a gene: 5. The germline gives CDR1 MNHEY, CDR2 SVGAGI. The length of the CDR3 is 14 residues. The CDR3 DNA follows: TGTGCCAGCAAGCGAACAGGGGGCACAGATACGCAGTATTTT. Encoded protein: CASKRTGGTDTQYF.

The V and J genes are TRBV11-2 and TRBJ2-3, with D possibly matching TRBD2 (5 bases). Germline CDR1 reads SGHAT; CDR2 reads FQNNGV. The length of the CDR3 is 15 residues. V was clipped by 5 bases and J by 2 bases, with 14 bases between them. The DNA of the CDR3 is TGTGCCAGCAGCCCCTGGACTTCACACACAGATACGCAGTATTTT. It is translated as CASSPWTSHTDTQYF.